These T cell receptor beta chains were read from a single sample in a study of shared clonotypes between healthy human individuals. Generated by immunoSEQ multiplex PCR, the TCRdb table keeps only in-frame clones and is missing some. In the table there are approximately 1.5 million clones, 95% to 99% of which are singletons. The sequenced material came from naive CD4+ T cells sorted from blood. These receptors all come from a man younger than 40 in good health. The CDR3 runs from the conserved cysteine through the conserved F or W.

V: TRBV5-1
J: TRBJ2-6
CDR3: CASSNTGQGQPGANVLTF

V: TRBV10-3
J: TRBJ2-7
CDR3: CAISEDGVHEQYF

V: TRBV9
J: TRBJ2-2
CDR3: CASSLVGGLAGGSGGELFF

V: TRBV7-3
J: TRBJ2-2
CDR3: CASSLSAGGGSGELFF

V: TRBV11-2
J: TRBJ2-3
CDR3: CASSLGRDTDTQYF

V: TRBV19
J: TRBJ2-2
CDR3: CATGAGELFF

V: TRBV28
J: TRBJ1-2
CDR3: CASSLSHNYGYTF

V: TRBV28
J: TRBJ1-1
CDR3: CASKTSTEAFF

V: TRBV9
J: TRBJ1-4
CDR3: CASSVGLSANEKLFF

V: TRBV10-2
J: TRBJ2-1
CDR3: CASSLRGRAYNEQFF

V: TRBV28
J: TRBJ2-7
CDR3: CASRDGLAAYEQYF

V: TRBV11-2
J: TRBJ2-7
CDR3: CASSRTGGVGAGIYEQYF

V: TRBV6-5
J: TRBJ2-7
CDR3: CASSPGTAGPEQYF

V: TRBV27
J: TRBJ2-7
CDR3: CASSRDYRGTPRPYEQYF

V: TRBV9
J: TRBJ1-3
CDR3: CASSSTKQGPVSGNTIYF

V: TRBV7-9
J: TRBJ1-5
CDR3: CASSPLNQPQHF